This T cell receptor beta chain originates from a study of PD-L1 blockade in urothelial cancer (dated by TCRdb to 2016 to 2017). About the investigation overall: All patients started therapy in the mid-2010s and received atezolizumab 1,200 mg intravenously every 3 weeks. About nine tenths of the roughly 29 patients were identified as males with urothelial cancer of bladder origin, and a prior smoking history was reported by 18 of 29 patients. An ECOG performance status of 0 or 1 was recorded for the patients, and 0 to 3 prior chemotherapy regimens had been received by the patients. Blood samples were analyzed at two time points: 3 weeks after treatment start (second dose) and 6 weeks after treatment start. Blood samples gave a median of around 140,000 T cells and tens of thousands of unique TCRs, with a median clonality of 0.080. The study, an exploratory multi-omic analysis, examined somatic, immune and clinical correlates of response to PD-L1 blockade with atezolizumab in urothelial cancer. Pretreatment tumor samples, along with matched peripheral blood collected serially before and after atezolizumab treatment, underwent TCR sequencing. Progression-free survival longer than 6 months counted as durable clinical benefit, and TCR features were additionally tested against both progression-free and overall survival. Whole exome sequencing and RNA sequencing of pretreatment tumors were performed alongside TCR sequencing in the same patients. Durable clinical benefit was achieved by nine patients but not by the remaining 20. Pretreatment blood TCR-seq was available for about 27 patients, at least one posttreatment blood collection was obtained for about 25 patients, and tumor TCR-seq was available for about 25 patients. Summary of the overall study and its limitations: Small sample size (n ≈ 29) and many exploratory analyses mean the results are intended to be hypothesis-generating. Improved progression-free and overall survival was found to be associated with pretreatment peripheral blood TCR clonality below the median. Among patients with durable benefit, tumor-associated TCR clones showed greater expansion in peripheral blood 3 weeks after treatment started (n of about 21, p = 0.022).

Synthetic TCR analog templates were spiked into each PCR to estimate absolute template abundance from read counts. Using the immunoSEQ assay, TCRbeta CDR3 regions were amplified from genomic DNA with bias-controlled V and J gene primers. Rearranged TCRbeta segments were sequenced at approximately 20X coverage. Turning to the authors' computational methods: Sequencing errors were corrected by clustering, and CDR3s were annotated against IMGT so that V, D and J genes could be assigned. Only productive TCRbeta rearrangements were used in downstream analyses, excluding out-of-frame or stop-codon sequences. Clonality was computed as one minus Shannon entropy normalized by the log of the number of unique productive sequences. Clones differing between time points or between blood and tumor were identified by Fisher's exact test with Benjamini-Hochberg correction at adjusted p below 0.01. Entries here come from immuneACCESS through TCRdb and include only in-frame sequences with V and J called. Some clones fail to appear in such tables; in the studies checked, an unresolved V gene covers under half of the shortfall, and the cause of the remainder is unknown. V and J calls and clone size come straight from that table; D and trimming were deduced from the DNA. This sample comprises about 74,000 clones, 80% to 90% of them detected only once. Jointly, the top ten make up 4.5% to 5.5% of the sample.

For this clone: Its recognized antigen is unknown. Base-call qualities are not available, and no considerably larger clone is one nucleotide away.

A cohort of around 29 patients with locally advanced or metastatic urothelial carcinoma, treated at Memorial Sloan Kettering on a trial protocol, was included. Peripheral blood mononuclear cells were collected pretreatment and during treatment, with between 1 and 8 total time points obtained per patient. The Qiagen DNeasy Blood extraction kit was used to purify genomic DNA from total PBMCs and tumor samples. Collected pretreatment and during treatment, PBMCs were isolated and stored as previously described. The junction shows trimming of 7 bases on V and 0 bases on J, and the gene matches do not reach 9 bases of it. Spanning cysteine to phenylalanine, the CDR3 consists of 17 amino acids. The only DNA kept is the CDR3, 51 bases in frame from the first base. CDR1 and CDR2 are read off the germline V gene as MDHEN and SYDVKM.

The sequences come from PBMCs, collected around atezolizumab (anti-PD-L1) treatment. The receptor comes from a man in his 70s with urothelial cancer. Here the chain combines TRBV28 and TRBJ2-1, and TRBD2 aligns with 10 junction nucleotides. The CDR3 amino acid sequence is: CASIAGGGLSSYNEQFF. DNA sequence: TGTGCCAGCATAGCGGGAGGCGGCTTGAGCTCCTACAATGAGCAGTTCTTC.